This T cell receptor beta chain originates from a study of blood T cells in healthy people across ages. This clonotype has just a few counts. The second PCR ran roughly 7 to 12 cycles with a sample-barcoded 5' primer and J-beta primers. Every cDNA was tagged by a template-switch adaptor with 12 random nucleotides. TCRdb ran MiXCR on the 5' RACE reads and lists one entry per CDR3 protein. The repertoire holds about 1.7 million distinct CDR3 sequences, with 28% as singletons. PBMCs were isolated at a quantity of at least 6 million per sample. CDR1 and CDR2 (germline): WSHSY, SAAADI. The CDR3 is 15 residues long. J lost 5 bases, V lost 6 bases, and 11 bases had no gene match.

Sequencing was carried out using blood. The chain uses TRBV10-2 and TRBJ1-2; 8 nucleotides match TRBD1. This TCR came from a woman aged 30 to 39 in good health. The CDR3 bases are TGCGCCAGCAGCTTATTACCGGGACAGGAGTATGGCTACACCTTC. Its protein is CASSLLPGQEYGYTF.